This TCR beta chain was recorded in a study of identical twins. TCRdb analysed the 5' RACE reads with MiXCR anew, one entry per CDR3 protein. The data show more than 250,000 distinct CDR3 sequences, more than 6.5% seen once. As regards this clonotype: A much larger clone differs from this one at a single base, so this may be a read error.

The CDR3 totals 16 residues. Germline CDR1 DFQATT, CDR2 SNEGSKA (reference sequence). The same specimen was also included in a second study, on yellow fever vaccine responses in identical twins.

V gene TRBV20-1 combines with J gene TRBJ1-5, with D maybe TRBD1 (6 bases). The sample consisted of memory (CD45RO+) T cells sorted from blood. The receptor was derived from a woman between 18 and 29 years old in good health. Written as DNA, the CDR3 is TGCTGTGCTAGAGATCTCTCGAGACAGGAGTATCAGCCCCAGCATTTT. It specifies CCARDLSRQEYQPQHF.